The 29 T cell receptor beta chains below come from one sample, sequenced in a study of beta chain features in type 1 diabetes. cDNA synthesis used the whole RNA isolate, giving expressed TCRB sequences. Sequenced by immunoSEQ multiplex PCR; TCRdb stores in-frame clones only, minus some. The repertoire consists of a few hundred thousand clones, with about 15% occurring once and the leading ten covering approximately 0.019%. The sequencing sample was made of naive CD4+ T cells from blood. All receptors come from a woman in her late teens or twenties in good health.

This clone showed up just a few times. The chain recombines TRBV28 with TRBJ2-7, with 7 bases fitting TRBD1. Germline CDR1 and CDR2: MDHEN and SYDVKM. Trimming cost V 6 bases and J 6 bases; bases outside gene matches: 5. This CDR3 spans 12 amino acids. The CDR3 region is CASSLTGFEQYF. The DNA for the CDR3 is TGTGCCAGCAGCTTGACAGGGTTCGAGCAGTACTTC.

The chain links TRBV4-2 to TRBJ2-5; 8 positions match TRBD2. J was trimmed by 1 base and V by 0 bases; bases with no gene match: 4. The CDR3 sequence is 16 residues long. From germline, CDR1 is LGHNA and CDR2 YNFKEQ. CDR3 sequence reads: CASSQDGLAFQETQYF. The CDR3 DNA sequence: TGTGCCAGCAGCCAAGATGGACTAGCATTCCAAGAGACCCAGTACTTC.

This clone was counted a few times. The chain is built from TRBV7-3 and TRBJ1-1; D possibly corresponds to TRBD1 (6 bases). The V and J ends lost 1 base and 11 bases respectively, with 14 bases between them. Germline CDR1 is SGHTA and CDR2 is FQGTGA. CDR3 length equals 13 residues. Here the CDR3 DNA reads TGTGCCAGCAGCTTAATGACGGACAGTGGTGCTTTCTTT. It is translated as CASSLMTDSGAFF.

The rearrangement joins TRBV2 to TRBJ2-7, with D possibly being TRBD1 (5 bases). Germline V lookup: CDR1 SNHLY, CDR2 FYNNEI. The CDR3 is made up of 15 amino acids. Trimming cost V 2 bases and J 3 bases, with 14 bases left between them. Here the CDR3 DNA reads TGTGCCAGCAGTGAACAAGGGGCTGGGTTCTACGAGCAGTACTTC. This encodes CASSEQGAGFYEQYF.

This chain uses TRBV19 with TRBJ1-2; D is undetermined. The CDR3 extends over 13 amino acids. Trimming pared 3 bases from V and 2 bases from J, leaving 7 bases between. Germline loops: CDR1 LNHDA, CDR2 SQIVND (reference sequence). The CDR3 loop is CASSMEGNYGYTF. CDR3 nucleotide sequence: TGTGCCAGTAGTATGGAGGGAAACTATGGCTACACCTTC.

This clone has just a few counts. The V call is TRBV7-9, the J call TRBJ2-1; D is perhaps TRBD2 (6 bases). The CDR3 loop spans 16 amino acids. Looked up from germline, CDR1 is SEHNR and CDR2 is FQNEAQ (reference sequence). Trimming shortened V by 5 bases and J by 5 bases, and 19 bases separated the two germline ends. CDR3 protein: CASSPYLAETNNEQFF. The CDR3 nucleotides read TGTGCCAGCAGCCCCTATTTAGCGGAGACCAACAATGAGCAGTTCTTC.

The chain has TRBV5-4 and TRBJ2-4; D call uncertain. With 4 bases removed from V and 1 base from J, the gap between germline ends came to 9 bases. CDR3 length: 14 amino acids. Germline V lookup: CDR1 SGHNT, CDR2 YYREEE (reference sequence). CDR3 loop: CASSPGWAKNIQYF. As DNA, the CDR3 is TGTGCCAGCAGCCCGGGTTGGGCCAAAAACATTCAGTACTTC.

This clone was seen more than once but under ten times. V is TRBV6-1 and J is TRBJ2-7; TRBD1 is a possible D gene (6 bases). The CDR3 has 14 amino acids. Trimming removed 6 bases from V and 1 base from J, with 13 bases in between. Germline V gene sequence: CDR1 MNHNS, CDR2 SASEGT. The CDR3 DNA follows: TGTGCCAGCAGAGCTCAGGGGATTTCCTACGAGCAGTACTTC. Amino acid sequence: CASRAQGISYEQYF.

Only a few counts were recorded for this clone. J is TRBJ1-2 and V is TRBV7-9; a possible D gene is TRBD1 (5 bases). The V gene's germline CDR1 is SEHNR and CDR2 FQNEAQ (reference sequence). V lost 1 base to trimming and J lost 3 bases, with 15 bases between them. The CDR3 is 16 amino acids. This chain's CDR3 is CASSLEQVGGDYGYTF. Here the CDR3 DNA reads TGTGCCAGCAGCTTAGAACAGGTGGGAGGAGACTATGGCTACACCTTC.

This clone has only a few counts. This chain links TRBV30 with TRBJ2-5; weak D call: TRBD2 (7 bases). Between the trimmed V and J ends, which lost 5 bases and 4 bases, there was a span of 14 bases. The germline CDR1 and CDR2 sequences are GTSNPN and SVGIG (reference sequence). The CDR3 sequence is 13 residues long. The chain's CDR3 is CAWVGGARETQYF. The CDR3 bases are TGTGCCTGGGTGGGGGGGGCGAGAGAGACCCAGTACTTC. Variable domain in full (rest from reference TRBV30 and TRBJ2-5): SQTIHQWPATLVQPVGSPLSLECTVEGTSNPNLYWYRQAAGRGLQLLFYSVGIGQISSEVPQNLSASRPQDRQFILSSKKLLLSDSGFYLCAWVGGARETQYFGPGTRLLVL.

This chain joins TRBV5-1 and TRBJ2-6, with 10 nucleotides matching TRBD1. Germline CDR1 reads SGHRS; CDR2 reads YFSETQ. This CDR3 comprises 18 residues. V lost 4 bases and J lost 3; bases outside the gene matches: 10. CDR3 sequence reads: CASSLIDRGLDGANVLTF. CDR3 sequence (DNA): TGCGCCAGCAGCCTGATAGACAGGGGGCTAGATGGGGCCAACGTCCTGACTTTC.

This chain connects TRBV10-3 to TRBJ1-2; D may be TRBD1 (5 bases). The CDR3 runs to 14 residues. The V end was cut by 3 bases, the J end by 10 bases, with 18 bases between. CDR1 is ENHRY, CDR2 SYGVKD, per germline. This CDR3 is CAISEAVEGFDYTF. CDR3 DNA: TGTGCCATCAGTGAAGCTGTGGAGGGGTTCGACTACACCTTC.

The chain is built from TRBV29-1 and TRBJ2-5, with TRBD2 as a possible D gene (5 bases). Trimming removed 7 bases from V and 5 bases from J, with 20 bases in between. Germline V gives CDR1 SQVTM, CDR2 ANQGSEA. This CDR3 spans 14 amino acids. The CDR3 spells CSGVPGSPWETQYF. DNA for the CDR3: TGCAGCGGGGTCCCGGGATCACCGTGGGAGACCCAGTACTTC.

There are a few counts of this clone. V and J are TRBV15 and TRBJ1-2, with D hard to call. Trimming pared 3 bases from V and 7 bases from J, leaving 9 bases between. The CDR3 spans 12 residues. CDR1 and CDR2 from the germline V gene are LNHNV and YYDKDF (reference sequence). In nucleotides, the CDR3 is TGTGCCACCAGCAGGACATACGGTGGCTACACCTTC. Protein product: CATSRTYGGYTF.

This clone was counted only a few times. The V and J genes are TRBV15 and TRBJ2-6; tentative D call: TRBD1 (5 bases). CDR1 is LNHNV and CDR2 is YYDKDF in the germline V gene (reference sequence). V was clipped by 0 bases and J by 16 bases, with 13 bases between them. The length of the CDR3 is 13 residues. The CDR3 DNA follows: TGTGCCACCAGCAGAGAACCGACAGCCAGGCTGACTTTC. Translating it yields CATSREPTARLTF.

This chain connects TRBV4-1 to TRBJ1-5; D gene unclear. Trimming removed 1 base at V and 4 bases at J, with 8 bases between. Germline CDR1 reads MGHRA; CDR2 reads YSYEKL. CDR3 length: 14 amino acids. CDR3 coding DNA: TGCGCCAGCAGCCAAGTGCTGAGGAATCAGCCCCAGCATTTT. Residues: CASSQVLRNQPQHF.

The V and J genes are TRBV28 and TRBJ2-5; D uncertain. Germline V gene lookup returns CDR1 MDHEN and CDR2 SYDVKM. Trimming cost V 6 bases and J 5 bases, with 10 bases left between them. This CDR3 spans 12 amino acids. CDR3 DNA sequence: TGTGCCAGCAGACAGACAAGGGAGACCCAGTACTTC. It specifies CASRQTRETQYF.

There are a few counts of this clone. The chain carries TRBV6-5 and TRBJ1-1; the match to TRBD1 covers 8 bases. Germline V gene data show CDR1 as MNHEY and CDR2 as SVGAGI. CDR3 length: 14 residues. Unmatched junction bases numbered 3, after V lost 5 bases and J lost 1 base. CDR3 DNA: TGTGCCAGCAGTCTTGACAGGGGGAACACTGAAGCTTTCTTT. Translation gives CASSLDRGNTEAFF.

Only a few counts were recorded for this clone. V gene TRBV7-2 combines with J gene TRBJ1-4; TRBD1 agrees at 7 bases. Germline V lookup: CDR1 SGHTA, CDR2 FQGNSA. V shed 6 bases and J 7 bases; nucleotides not matched to a gene: 5. The CDR3 is 13 residues long. The CDR3 nucleotides are TGTGCCAGCAGAGGGGGCTGGAGTGAAAAACTGTTTTTT. Translation gives CASRGGWSEKLFF.

The chain recombines TRBV18 with TRBJ2-7; unclear D gene. Trimming shortened V by 2 bases and J by 2 bases, and 7 bases separated the two germline ends. The CDR3 is made up of 13 amino acids. The germline V gene has CDR1 KGHSH and CDR2 LQKENI. The CDR3 is CASSPVSTYEQYF. The CDR3 DNA sequence: TGTGCCAGCTCACCAGTCAGTACCTACGAGCAGTACTTC. The full variable domain, its missing parts supplied by reference TRBV18 and TRBJ2-7, is NAGVMQNPRHLVRRRGQEARLRCSPMKGHSHVYWYRQLPEEGLKFMVYLQKENIIDESGMPKERFSAEFPKEGPSILRIQQVVRGDSAAYFCASSPVSTYEQYFGPGTRLTVT.

This clone showed up just a few times. The genes are TRBV11-1 and TRBJ2-1; 8 nucleotides line up with TRBD2. Trimming cost V 6 bases and J 4 bases; bases outside gene matches: 17. Per the germline V gene, CDR1 is SGHAT and CDR2 is FQDESV (reference sequence). This CDR3 region has 18 residues. The CDR3 DNA reads TGTGCCAGCAGGTCGATTGGGACGGGAGGGCCCACATACAATGAGCAGTTCTTC. As protein: CASRSIGTGGPTYNEQFF.

The genes are TRBV2 and TRBJ2-7, with 7 bases that match TRBD2. The V gene end was trimmed by 10 bases and the J gene end by 4 bases; junction bases not matched to a gene: 13. Germline lookup yields CDR1 SNHLY and CDR2 FYNNEI. The CDR3 contains 14 residues. CDR3 DNA: TGTGCCATCGAACGGGGGGACTCCAGATACGAGCAGTACTTC. This gives the protein CAIERGDSRYEQYF.

The genes are TRBV19 and TRBJ1-1; the match to TRBD1 covers 7 bases. In germline, CDR1 is LNHDA, CDR2 SQIVND (reference sequence). V shed 7 bases and J 0 bases; nucleotides not matched to a gene: 8. The CDR3 extends over 15 amino acids. For the CDR3, the DNA is TGTGCCAGTACCCGAGGGGGCACTTTGAACACTGAAGCTTTCTTT. It encodes CASTRGGTLNTEAFF.

The V gene is TRBV29-1, the J gene TRBJ2-3; a weak D match, TRBD2 (5 bases). The ends were cut back, 3 bases at V and 2 bases at J, with 15 bases in the middle. CDR1 and CDR2 (germline): SQVTM, ANQGSEA. CDR3 length equals 15 residues. The CDR3 is CSVDQSGPPTDTQYF. DNA for the CDR3: TGCAGCGTTGATCAGAGCGGACCCCCCACAGATACGCAGTATTTT.

This clone has more than one count but fewer than ten. This sequence joins TRBV27 and TRBJ2-6; D might be TRBD1 (6 bases). This CDR3 is built from 15 residues. From germline, CDR1 is MNHEY and CDR2 SMNVEV (reference sequence). The V end lost 6 bases, the J end lost 0 bases, and 9 bases lay between the germline ends. CDR3 bases: TGTGCCAGCAGCGGGACAAGCTCTGGGGCCAACGTCCTGACTTTC. This gives the protein CASSGTSSGANVLTF. The complete variable domain, with remaining parts taken from reference TRBV27 and TRBJ2-6, reads EAQVTQNPRYLITVTGKKLTVTCSQNMNHEYMSWYRQDPGLGLRQIYYSMNVEVTDKGDVPEGYKVSRKEKRNFPLILESPSPNQTSLYFCASSGTSSGANVLTFGAGSRLTVL.

J is TRBJ2-3 and V is TRBV4-2; weak D call: TRBD2 (5 bases). Germline CDR1 is LGHNA and CDR2 is YNFKEQ. This CDR3 region has 14 residues. Trimming stripped 7 bases from V and 0 bases from J, with 11 bases between. The CDR3 spells CASNEGFSTDTQYF. For the CDR3, the DNA is TGTGCCAGCAATGAGGGATTCAGCACAGATACGCAGTATTTT.

The rearrangement uses TRBV11-2 and TRBJ2-5, with 9 bases that match TRBD1. Losses at the gene ends were 3 bases for V and 3 bases for J; bases not matched to a gene: 2. The CDR3 runs to 14 residues. The germline gives CDR1 SGHAT, CDR2 FQNNGV. The chain's CDR3 is CASSFDRGKETQYF. The CDR3 bases are TGTGCCAGCAGCTTTGACAGGGGGAAAGAGACCCAGTACTTC.

This chain links TRBV7-2 with TRBJ1-5; D not certain. The V end was cut by 4 bases, the J end by 6 bases, with 13 bases between. The CDR3 totals 14 residues. Per germline, CDR1 SGHTA and CDR2 FQGNSA. The CDR3 DNA reads as TGTGCCAGCAGCTCGGGAGTACGGAGTCAGCCCCAGCATTTT. Translated: CASSSGVRSQPQHF.

As concerns this clone: At one of its ends the junction is not consistent with the germline gene, which may arise from a read error. The chain links TRBV4-1 to TRBJ2-1; 8 nucleotides line up with TRBD2. This CDR3 region has 17 residues. Looked up from germline, CDR1 is MGHRA and CDR2 is YSYEKL. Written as DNA, the CDR3 is TGCGCCAGCAGTCAAGTCATCAGCGGGAGCTCCTACAATGAGCAGTTCTTC. Translating gives CASSQVISGSSYNEQFF.